What follows describes a single T cell receptor (beta chain). The antigen is not known. This specimen comes from a study of molecular identifiers for immune sequencing clone quantification. Study conclusions and caveats: The share of molecules held by clones above 20 RNA copies was over 99% in effector cells and under 1% in naive cells. Highly expanded clone sizes could be underestimated by identical TCR molecules that share a barcode.

The CDR3 contains 16 residues. The V end lost 3 bases, the J end lost 3 bases, and 12 bases lay between the germline ends. CDR1 is MNHEY and CDR2 is SMNVEV in the germline V gene (reference sequence). Naive CD8 libraries used 20,000 to 1,000,000 sorted cells and 10%, 30% or 50% RNA. A CD8+CD4-CCR7+CD45RA+ phenotype served as the sorting definition for naive CD8 T cells. TCRdb used MiXCR to reprocess the PCR reads, holding one entry per CDR3 protein. Of 350,000 or so distinct CDR3 sequences in the sample, about 20% were seen once. The origin of this receptor is a human donor in good health. Some libraries in this study had Jurkat cell RNA spiked in. The sample taken for sequencing was naive CD8+ T cells from blood, with Jurkat cell RNA spiked in. Described subset: FACS-sorted CD8+CD4-CCR7+CD45RA+ naive T cells. The chain uses TRBV27 and TRBJ2-6; perhaps D is TRBD1 or TRBD2 (6 bases each). This CDR3 is CASSLTGARGANVLTF. CDR3 nucleotide sequence: TGTGCCAGCAGTTTGACGGGGGCGCGTGGGGCCAACGTCCTGACTTTC.